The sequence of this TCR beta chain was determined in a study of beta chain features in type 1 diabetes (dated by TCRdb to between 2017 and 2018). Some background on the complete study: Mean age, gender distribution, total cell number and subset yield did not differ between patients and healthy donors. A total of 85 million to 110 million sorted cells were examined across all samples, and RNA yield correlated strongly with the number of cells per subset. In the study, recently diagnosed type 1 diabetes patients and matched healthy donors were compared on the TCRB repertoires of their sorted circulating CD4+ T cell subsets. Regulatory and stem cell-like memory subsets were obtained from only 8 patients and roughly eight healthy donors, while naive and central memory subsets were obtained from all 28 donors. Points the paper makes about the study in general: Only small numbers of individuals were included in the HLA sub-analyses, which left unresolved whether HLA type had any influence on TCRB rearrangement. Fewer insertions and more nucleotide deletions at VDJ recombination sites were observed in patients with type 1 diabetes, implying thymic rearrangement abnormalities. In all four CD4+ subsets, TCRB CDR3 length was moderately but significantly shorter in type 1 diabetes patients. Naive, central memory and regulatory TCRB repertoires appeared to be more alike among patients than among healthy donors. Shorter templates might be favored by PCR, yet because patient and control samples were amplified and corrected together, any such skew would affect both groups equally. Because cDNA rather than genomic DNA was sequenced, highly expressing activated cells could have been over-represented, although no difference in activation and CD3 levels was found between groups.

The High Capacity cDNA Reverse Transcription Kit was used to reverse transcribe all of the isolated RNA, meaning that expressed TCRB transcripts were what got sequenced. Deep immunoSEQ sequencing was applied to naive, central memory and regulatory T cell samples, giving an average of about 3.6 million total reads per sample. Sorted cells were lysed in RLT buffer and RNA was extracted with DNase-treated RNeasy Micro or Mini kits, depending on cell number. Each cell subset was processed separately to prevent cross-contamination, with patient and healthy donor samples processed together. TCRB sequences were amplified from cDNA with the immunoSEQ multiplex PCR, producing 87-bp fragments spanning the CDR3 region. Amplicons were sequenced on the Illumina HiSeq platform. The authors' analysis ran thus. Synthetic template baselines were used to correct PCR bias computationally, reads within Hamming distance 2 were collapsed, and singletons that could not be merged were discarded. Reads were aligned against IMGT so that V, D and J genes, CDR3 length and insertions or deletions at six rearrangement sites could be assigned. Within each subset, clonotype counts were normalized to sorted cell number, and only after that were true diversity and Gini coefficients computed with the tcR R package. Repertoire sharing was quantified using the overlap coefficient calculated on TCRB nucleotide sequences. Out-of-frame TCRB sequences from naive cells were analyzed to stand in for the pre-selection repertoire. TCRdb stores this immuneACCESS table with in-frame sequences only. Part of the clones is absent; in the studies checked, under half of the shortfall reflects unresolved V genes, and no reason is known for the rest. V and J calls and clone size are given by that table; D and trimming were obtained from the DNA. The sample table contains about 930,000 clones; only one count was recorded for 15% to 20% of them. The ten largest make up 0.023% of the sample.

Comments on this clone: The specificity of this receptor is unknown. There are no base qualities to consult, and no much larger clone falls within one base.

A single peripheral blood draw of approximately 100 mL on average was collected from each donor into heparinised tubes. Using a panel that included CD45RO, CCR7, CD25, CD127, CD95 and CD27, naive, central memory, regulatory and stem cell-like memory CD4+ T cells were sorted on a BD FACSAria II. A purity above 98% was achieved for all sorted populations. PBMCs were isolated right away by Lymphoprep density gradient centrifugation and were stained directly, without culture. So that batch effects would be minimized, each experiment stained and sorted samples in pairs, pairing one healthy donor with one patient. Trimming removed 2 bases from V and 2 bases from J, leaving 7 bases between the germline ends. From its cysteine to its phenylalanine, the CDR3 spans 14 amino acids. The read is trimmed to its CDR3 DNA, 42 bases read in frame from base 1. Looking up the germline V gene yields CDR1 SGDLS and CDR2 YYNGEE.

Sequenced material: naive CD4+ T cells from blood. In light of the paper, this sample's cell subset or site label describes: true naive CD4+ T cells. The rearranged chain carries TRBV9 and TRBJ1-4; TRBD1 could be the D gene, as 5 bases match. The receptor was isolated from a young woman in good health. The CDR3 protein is CASSVGDTNEKLFF. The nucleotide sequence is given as TGTGCCAGCAGCGTCGGGGACACTAATGAAAAACTGTTTTTT.